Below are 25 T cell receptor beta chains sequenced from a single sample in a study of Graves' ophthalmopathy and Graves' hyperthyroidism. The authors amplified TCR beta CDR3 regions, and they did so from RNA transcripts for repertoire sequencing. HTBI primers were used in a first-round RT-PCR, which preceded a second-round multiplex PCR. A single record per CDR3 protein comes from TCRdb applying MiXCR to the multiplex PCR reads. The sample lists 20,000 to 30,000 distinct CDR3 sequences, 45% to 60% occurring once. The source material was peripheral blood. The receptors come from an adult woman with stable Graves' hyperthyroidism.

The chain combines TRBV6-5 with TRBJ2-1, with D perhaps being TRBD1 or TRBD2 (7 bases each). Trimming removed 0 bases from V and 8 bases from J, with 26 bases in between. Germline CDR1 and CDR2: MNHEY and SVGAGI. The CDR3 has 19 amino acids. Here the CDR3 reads CASSYSRQGREETPYEQFF. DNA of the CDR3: TGTGCCAGCAGTTACTCGAGACAGGGTCGGGAGGAAACACCATATGAGCAGTTCTTC.

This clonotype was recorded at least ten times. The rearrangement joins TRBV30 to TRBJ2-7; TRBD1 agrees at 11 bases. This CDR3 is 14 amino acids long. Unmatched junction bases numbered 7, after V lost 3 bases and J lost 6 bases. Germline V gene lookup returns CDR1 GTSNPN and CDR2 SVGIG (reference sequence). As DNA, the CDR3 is TGTGCCTGGAGCCCTGGGACAGGGGGATTCGAGCAGTACTTC. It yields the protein CAWSPGTGGFEQYF. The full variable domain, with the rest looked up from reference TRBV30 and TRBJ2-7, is SQTIHQWPATLVQPVGSPLSLECTVEGTSNPNLYWYRQAAGRGLQLLFYSVGIGQISSEVPQNLSASRPQDRQFILSSKKLLLSDSGFYLCAWSPGTGGFEQYFGPGTRLTVT.

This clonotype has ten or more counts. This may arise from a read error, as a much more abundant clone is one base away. The CDR3 loop reads CANSLMRSYNEQFF. The CDR3 DNA is TGTGCCAACAGCTTAATGCGCTCCTACAATGAGCAGTTCTTC. The chain links TRBV5-6 to TRBJ2-1; D uncertain. The CDR3 consists of 14 residues. Germline CDR1 and CDR2: SGHDT and YYEEEE. Filled out from reference TRBV5-6 and TRBJ2-1, the complete variable domain reads DAGVTQSPTHLIKTRGQQVTLRCSPKSGHDTVSWYQQALGQGPQFIFQYYEEEERQRGNFPDRFSGHQFPNYSSELNVNALLLGDSALYLCANSLMRSYNEQFFGPGTRLTVL.

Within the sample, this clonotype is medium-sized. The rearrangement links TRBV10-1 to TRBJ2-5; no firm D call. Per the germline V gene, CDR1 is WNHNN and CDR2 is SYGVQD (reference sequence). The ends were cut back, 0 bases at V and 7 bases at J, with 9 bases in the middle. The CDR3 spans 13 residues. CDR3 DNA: TGCGCCAGCAGTGAGTCGAGGTGGGGGACCCAGTACTTC. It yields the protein CASSESRWGTQYF.

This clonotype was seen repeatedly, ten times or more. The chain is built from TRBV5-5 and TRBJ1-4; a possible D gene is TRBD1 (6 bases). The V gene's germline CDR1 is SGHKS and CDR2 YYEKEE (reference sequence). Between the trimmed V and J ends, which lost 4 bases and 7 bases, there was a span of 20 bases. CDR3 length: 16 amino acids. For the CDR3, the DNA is TGTGCCAGCAGCCAAACGCCCGGGGGGGCGAGTGAAAAACTGTTTTTT. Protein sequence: CASSQTPGGASEKLFF.

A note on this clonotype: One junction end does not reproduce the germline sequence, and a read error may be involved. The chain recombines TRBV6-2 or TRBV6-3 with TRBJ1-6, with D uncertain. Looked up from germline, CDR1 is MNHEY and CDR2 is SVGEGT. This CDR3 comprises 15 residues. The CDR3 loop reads CVSSYGGSKISRLHF. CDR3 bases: TGTGTCAGCAGTTACGGAGGTAGTAAGATTTCACGCCTCCACTTT.

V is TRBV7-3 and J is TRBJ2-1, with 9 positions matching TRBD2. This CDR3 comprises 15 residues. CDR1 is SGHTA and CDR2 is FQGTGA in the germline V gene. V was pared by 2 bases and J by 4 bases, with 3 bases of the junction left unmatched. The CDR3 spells CASSLLAGYYNEQFF. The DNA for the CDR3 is TGTGCCAGCAGCTTACTAGCGGGATATTACAATGAGCAGTTCTTC.

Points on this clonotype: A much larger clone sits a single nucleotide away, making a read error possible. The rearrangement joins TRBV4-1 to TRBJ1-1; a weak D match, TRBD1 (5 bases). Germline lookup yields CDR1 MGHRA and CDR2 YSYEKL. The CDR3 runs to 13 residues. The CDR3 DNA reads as TGCGCCAGCAGCCAAGGGACCGGGACTGGAGCTTTCTTT. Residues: CASSQGTGTGAFF.

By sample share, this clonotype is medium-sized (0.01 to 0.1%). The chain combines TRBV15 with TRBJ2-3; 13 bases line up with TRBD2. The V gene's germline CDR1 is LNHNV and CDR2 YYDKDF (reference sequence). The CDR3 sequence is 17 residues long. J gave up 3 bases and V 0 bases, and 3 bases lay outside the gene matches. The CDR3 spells CATSRDRTSGRTDTQYF. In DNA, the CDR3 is TGTGCCACCAGCAGAGATCGGACTAGCGGGAGAACAGATACGCAGTATTTT.

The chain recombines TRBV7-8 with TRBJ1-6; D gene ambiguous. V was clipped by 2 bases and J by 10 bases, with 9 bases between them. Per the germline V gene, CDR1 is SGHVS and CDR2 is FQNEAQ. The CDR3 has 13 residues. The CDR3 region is CASSLHDESPLHF. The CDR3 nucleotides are TGTGCCAGCAGCTTACATGATGAGTCACCCCTCCACTTT.

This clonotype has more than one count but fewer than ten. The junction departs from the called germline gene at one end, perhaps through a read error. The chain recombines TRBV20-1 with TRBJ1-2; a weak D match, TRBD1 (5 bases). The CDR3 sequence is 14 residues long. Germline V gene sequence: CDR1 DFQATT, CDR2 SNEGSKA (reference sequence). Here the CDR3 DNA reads TGCAGCGCTAGAGTTCTAGGGGATCACTATGGCTACACCTTC. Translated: CSARVLGDHYGYTF.

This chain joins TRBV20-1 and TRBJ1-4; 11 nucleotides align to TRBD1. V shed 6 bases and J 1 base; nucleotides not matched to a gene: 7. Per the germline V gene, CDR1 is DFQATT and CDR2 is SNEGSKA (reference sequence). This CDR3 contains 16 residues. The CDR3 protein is CSATTGTGGTNEKLFF. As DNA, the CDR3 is TGCAGTGCGACGACCGGGACAGGGGGAACTAATGAAAAACTGTTTTTT.

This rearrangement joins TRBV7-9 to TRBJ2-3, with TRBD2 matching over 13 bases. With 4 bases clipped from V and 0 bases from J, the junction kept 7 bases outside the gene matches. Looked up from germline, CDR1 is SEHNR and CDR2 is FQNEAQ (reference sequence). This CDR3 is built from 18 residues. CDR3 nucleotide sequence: TGTGCCAGCAGCTCAACTAGCGGGAGGGCTCCTAGCACAGATACGCAGTATTTT. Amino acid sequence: CASSSTSGRAPSTDTQYF.

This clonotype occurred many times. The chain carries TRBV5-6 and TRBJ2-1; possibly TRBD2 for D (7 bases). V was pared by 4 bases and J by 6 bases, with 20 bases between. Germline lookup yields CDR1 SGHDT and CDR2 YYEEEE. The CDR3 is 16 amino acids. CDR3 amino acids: CASSKTWGGAFNEQFF. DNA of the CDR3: TGTGCCAGCAGCAAGACATGGGGGGGGGCGTTCAATGAGCAGTTCTTC. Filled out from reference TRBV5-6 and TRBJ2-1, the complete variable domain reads DAGVTQSPTHLIKTRGQQVTLRCSPKSGHDTVSWYQQALGQGPQFIFQYYEEEERQRGNFPDRFSGHQFPNYSSELNVNALLLGDSALYLCASSKTWGGAFNEQFFGPGTRLTVL.

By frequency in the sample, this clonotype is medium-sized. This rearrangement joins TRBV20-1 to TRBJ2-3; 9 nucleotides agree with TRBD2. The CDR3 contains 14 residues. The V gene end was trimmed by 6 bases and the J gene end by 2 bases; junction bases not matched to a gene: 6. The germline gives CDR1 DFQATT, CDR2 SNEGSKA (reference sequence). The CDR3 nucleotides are TGCAGTGCCTGCCTAGCGGGGTCCACAGATACGCAGTATTTT. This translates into CSACLAGSTDTQYF.

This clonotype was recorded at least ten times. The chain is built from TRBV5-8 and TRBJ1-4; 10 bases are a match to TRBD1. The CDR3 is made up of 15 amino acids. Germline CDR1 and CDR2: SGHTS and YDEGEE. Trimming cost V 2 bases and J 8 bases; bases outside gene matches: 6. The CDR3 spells CASSLSGTGDEKLFF. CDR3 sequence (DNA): TGTGCCAGCAGCTTATCCGGGACAGGGGACGAAAAACTGTTTTTT.

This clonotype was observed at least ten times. CDR3 sequence: CASSQLTNTLTLGYTF. The CDR3 nucleotides read TGCGCCAGCAGCCAACTTACTAACACCCTCACCCTTGGCTACACCTTC. This chain uses TRBV4-1 with TRBJ1-2, with no clear D. The CDR3 sequence is 16 residues long. Trimming removed 2 bases at V and 7 bases at J, with 20 bases between. Germline V gene lookup returns CDR1 MGHRA and CDR2 YSYEKL.

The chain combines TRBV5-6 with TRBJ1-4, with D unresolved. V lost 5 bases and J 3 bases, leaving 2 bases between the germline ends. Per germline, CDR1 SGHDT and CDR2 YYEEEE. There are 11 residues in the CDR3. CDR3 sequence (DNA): TGTGCCAGCAGTTCTAATGAAAAACTGTTTTTT. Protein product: CASSSNEKLFF.

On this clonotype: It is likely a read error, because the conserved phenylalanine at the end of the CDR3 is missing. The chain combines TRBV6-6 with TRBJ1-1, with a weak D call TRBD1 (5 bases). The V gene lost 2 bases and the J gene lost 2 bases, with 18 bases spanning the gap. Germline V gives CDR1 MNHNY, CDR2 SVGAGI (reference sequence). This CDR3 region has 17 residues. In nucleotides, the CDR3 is TGTGCCAGCAGTTACCCCGACAGCCAAGTCACCAACACTGAAGCTTTCTCT. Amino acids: CASSYPDSQVTNTEAFS.

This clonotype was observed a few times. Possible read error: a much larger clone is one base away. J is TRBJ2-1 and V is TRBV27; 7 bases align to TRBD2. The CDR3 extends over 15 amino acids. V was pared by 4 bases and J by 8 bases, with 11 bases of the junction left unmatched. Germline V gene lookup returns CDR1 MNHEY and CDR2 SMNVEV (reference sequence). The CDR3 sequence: CASSYSGLAEDEQFF. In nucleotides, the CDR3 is TGTGCCAGCAGTTACTCAGGGCTAGCGGAGGATGAGCAGTTCTTC.

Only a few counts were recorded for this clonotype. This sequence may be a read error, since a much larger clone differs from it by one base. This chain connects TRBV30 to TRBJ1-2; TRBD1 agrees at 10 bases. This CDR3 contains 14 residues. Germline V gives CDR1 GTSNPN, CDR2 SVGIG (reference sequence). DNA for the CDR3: TGTGCCTTAGGGACAGGGGTTACGGACTATGGCCACACCTTC. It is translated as CALGTGVTDYGHTF.

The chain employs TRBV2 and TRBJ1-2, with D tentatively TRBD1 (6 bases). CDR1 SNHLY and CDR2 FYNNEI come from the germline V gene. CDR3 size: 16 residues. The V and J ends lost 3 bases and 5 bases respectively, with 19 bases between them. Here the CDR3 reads CASSDFEYARGYGYTF. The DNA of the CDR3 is TGTGCCAGCAGTGACTTTGAGTACGCCAGGGGTTATGGCTACACCTTC.

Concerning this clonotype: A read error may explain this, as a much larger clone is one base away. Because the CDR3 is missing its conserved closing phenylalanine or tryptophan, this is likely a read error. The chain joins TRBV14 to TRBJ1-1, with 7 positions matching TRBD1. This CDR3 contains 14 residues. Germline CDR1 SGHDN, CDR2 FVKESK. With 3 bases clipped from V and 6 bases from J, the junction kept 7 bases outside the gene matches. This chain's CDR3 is CASSQVSGGAEAFL. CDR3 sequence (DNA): TGTGCCAGCAGCCAGGTATCAGGGGGGGCTGAAGCTTTCTTG.

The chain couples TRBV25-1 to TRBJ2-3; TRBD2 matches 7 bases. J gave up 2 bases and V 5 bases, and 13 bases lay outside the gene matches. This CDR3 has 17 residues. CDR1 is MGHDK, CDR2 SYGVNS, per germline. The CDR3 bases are TGTGCCAGCAGTACCCCCCGCCTAGCGGATTTCACAGATACGCAGTATTTT. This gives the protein CASSTPRLADFTDTQYF.

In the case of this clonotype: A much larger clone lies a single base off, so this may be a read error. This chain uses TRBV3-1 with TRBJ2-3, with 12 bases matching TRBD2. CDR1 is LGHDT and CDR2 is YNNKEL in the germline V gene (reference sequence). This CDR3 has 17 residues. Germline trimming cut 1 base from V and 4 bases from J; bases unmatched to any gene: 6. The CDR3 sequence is CASSQATSGGSADTQYF. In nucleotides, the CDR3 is TGTGCCAGCAGCCAAGCGACTAGCGGGGGATCCGCAGATACGCAGTATTTT.